This TCR beta chain was identified in a study of blood T cells in healthy people across ages. The overall study: For every two T cells, template switching captured about one barcoded beta molecule.

It was with a sample-barcoded 5' primer and a J-beta primer mix that a second PCR of roughly 7 to 12 cycles was run. Every individual sample yielded 2.5 million or more paired-end reads (each containing CDR3). Each CDR3 protein gets one entry after TCRdb re-called the 5' RACE reads with MiXCR. The data show fewer than 1.5 million distinct CDR3 sequences, approximately 42% seen once. Researchers isolated at least 6.5 million PBMCs per sample. The sequence derives from a woman aged 18-35 years in good health. The source material was blood.

CDR3 amino acids: CASRKTGQRTYGYTF. The CDR3 DNA is TGTGCCAGCAGAAAAACGGGACAGCGGACCTATGGCTACACCTTC. The chain uses TRBV2 and TRBJ1-2, with 7 bases aligning to TRBD1. Per the germline V gene, CDR1 is SNHLY and CDR2 is FYNNEI. J was trimmed by 4 bases and V by 6 bases; bases with no gene match: 11. The CDR3 has 15 residues.